This T cell receptor beta chain was found in a study of T cell repertoires in cytomegalovirus infection. Germline CDR1 reads SGHTA; CDR2 reads FQGNSA. The CDR3 has 15 amino acids. V lost 5 bases and J lost 6; bases outside the gene matches: 10. TCRdb passed the reads through MiXCR, listing each CDR3 protein once. Here the sample spans about 740,000 distinct CDR3 sequences, less than 40% being singletons. This clonotype occurred many times. The chain has TRBV7-2 and TRBJ2-1; 7 bases align to TRBD1. Specimen: PBMCs. The clonotype comes from a human donor in good health (CMV status not recorded). Some clones in this sample may be carry-over from other donors' samples. The CDR3: CASSATGALFNEQFF. CDR3 bases: TGTGCCAGCAGCGCAACAGGGGCTCTTTTCAATGAGCAGTTCTTC.